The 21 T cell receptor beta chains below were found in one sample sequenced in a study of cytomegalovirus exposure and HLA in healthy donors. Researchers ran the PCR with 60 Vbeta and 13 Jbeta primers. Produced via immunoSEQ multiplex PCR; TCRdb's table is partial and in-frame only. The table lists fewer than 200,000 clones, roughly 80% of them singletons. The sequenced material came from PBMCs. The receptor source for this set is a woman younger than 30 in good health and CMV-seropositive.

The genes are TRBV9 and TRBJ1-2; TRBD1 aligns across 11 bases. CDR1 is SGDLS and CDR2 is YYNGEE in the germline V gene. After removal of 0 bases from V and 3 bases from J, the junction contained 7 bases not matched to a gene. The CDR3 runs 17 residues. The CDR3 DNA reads TGTGCCAGCAGCGTAGGGGGAGGGACAGGGGGACACTATGGCTACACCTTC. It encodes CASSVGGGTGGHYGYTF.

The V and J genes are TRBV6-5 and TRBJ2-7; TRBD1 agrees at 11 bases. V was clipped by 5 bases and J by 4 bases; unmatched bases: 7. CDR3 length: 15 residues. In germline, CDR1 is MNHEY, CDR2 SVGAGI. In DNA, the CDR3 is TGTGCCAGCAGTCCCGACCGGGACAGGGGGTACGAGCAGTACTTC. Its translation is CASSPDRDRGYEQYF.

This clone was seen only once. CDR3 sequence: CASTKNRDTSAFF. The CDR3, as DNA: TGTGCCAGCACCAAGAACAGGGACACTTCAGCTTTCTTT. This chain uses TRBV6-5 with TRBJ1-1; TRBD1 is a possible D gene (6 bases). The CDR3 totals 13 residues. Trimming took off 7 bases at V and 10 bases at J, with 19 bases between the two ends. Germline loops: CDR1 MNHEY, CDR2 SVGAGI.

The CDR3 loop reads CASRPDSRRAQFF. In DNA form, the CDR3 reads TGTGCCAGCAGACCGGACAGCCGCAGAGCGCAGTTCTTC. V is TRBV6-5 and J is TRBJ2-1; D may be TRBD1 (6 bases). The CDR3 runs 13 residues. Trimming removed 6 bases from V and 12 bases from J, with 18 bases in between. CDR1 MNHEY and CDR2 SVGAGI come from the germline V gene.

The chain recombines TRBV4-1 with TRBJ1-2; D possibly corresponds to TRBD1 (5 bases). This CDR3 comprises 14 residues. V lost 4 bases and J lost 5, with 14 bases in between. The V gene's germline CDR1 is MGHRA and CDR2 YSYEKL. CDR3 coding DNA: TGCGCCAGCAGCCCGGAAGGGGTTAGGTATGGCTACACCTTC. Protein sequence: CASSPEGVRYGYTF.

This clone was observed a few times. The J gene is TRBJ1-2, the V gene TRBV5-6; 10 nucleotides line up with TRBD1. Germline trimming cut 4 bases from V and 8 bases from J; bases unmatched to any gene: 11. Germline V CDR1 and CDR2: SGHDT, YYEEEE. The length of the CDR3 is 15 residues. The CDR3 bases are TGTGCCAGCAGCCCCTCCGACAGGGGGCTCGAGGGCTACACCTTC. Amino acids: CASSPSDRGLEGYTF. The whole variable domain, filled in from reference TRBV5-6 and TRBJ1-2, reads DAGVTQSPTHLIKTRGQQVTLRCSPKSGHDTVSWYQQALGQGPQFIFQYYEEEERQRGNFPDRFSGHQFPNYSSELNVNALLLGDSALYLCASSPSDRGLEGYTFGSGTRLTVV.

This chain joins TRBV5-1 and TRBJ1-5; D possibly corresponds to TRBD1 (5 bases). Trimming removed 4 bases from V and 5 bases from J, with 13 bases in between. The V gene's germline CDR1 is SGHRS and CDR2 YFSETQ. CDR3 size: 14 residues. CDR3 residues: CASSPRGGYQPQHF. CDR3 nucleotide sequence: TGCGCCAGCAGCCCCCGGGGGGGATATCAGCCCCAGCATTTT.

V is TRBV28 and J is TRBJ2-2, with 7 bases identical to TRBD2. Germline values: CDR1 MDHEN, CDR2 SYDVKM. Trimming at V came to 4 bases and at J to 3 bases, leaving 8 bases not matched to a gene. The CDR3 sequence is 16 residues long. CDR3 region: CASSSLGGTHTGELFF. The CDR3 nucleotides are TGTGCCAGCAGTTCCCTGGGAGGGACCCACACCGGGGAGCTGTTTTTT.

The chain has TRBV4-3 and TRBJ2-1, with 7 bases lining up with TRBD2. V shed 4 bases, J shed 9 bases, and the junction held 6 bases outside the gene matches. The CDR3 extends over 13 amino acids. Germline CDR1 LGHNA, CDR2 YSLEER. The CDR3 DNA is TGCGCCAGCAGCCGCATTTGGGAGGGTGAGCAGTTCTTC. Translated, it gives CASSRIWEGEQFF.

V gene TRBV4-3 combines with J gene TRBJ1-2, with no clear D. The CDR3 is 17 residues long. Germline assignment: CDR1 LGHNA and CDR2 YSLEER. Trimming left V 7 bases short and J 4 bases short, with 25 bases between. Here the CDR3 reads CASIPGYNSLEGYGYTF. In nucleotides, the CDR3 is TGCGCCAGCATCCCGGGATACAATTCCCTTGAGGGCTATGGCTACACCTTC.

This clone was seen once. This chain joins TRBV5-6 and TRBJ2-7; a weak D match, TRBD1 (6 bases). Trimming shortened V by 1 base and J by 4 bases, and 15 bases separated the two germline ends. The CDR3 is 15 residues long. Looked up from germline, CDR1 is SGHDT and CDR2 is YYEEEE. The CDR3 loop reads CASSLTLQGPYEQYF. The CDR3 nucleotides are TGTGCCAGCAGCTTGACCCTACAGGGACCATACGAGCAGTACTTC.

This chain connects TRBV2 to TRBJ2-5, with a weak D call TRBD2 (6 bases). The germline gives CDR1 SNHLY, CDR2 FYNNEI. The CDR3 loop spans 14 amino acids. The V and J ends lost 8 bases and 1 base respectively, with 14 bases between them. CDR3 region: CASLTRDSQETQYF. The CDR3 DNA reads TGTGCCAGCTTAACCCGGGACTCCCAAGAGACCCAGTACTTC.

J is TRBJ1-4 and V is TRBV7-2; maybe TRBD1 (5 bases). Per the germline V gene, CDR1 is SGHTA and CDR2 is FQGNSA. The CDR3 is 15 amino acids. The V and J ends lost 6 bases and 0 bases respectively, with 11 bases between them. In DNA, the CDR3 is TGTGCCAGCAGTCGACAGACTTCAACTAATGAAAAACTGTTTTTT. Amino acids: CASSRQTSTNEKLFF.

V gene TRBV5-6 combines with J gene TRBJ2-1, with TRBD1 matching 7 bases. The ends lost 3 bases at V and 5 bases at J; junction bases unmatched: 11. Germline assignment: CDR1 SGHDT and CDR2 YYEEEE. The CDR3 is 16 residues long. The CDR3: CASSSNTGVGHNEQFF. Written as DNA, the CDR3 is TGTGCCAGCAGCTCTAACACAGGGGTGGGACACAATGAGCAGTTCTTC.

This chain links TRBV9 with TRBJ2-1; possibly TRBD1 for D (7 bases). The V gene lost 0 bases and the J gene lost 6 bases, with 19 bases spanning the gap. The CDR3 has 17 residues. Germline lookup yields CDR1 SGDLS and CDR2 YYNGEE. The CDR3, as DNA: TGTGCCAGCAGCGTAGCTACTCGGGGCAGGGGGGCCAATGAGCAGTTCTTC. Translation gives CASSVATRGRGANEQFF.

The CDR3 loop is CSVSGTGQYEQYF. The CDR3 DNA is TGCAGCGTTTCCGGGACAGGGCAGTACGAGCAGTACTTC. The chain joins TRBV29-1 to TRBJ2-5; 9 nucleotides line up with TRBD1. The DNA end is more similar to TRBJ2-7, so the J call may be wrong. The CDR3 covers 13 residues. The germline V gene has CDR1 SQVTM and CDR2 ANQGSEA.

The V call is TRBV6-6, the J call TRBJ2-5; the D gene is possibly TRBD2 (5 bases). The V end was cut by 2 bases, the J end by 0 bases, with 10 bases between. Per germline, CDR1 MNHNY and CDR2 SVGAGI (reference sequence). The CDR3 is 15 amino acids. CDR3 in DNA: TGTGCCAGCAGTTACGACGGGGAGTACCAAGAGACCCAGTACTTC. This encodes CASSYDGEYQETQYF.

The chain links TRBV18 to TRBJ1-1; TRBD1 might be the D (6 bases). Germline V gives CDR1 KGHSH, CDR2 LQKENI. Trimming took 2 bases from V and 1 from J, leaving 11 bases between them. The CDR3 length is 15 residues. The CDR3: CASSPRGGENTEAFF. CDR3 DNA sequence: TGTGCCAGCTCACCAAGGGGGGGTGAGAACACTGAAGCTTTCTTT.

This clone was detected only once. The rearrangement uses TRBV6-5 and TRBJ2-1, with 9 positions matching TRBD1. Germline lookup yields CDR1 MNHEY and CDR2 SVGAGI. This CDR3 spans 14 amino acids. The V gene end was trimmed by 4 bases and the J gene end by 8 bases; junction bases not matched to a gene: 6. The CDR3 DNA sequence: TGTGCCAGCAGTTCCGGGACAGGGCGGTATGAGCAGTTCTTC. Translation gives CASSSGTGRYEQFF.

CDR3 bases: TGCGCCAGCAGCCAAGTCGTCAGGGGTGGTGAAGCTTTCTTT. Its protein product is CASSQVVRGGEAFF. The V gene is TRBV4-3, the J gene TRBJ1-1, with D possibly being TRBD1 (6 bases). Germline V gives CDR1 LGHNA, CDR2 YSLEER. This CDR3 has 14 residues. V was clipped by 1 base and J by 7 bases, with 13 bases between them.

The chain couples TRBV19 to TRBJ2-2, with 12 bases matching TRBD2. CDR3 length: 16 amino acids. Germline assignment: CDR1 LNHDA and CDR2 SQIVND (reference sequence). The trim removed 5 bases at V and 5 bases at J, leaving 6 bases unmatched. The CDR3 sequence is CASSSGLAGITGELFF. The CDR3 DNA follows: TGTGCCAGTAGTTCCGGACTAGCGGGGATTACCGGGGAGCTGTTTTTT.